This T cell receptor (beta chain) derives from a study of shared clonotypes between healthy human individuals. Germline values: CDR1 LGHNA, CDR2 YNFKEQ. Trimming removed 5 bases at V and 1 base at J, with 14 bases between. This CDR3 is built from 16 residues. The protocol was immunoSEQ multiplex PCR, while the TCRdb copy is restricted to in-frame clones and leaves out a portion. This table has roughly 330,000 clones, about 74% appearing once. Notes on this clone: Its antigen is as yet unknown.

Study-wide points: A handful of donors held about 5% of naive CD4 clonotypes in common.

The receptor was derived from a man younger than 40 in good health. The chain couples TRBV4-2 to TRBJ2-2; possibly TRBD1 for D (5 bases). Sequencing used memory CD4+ T cells sorted from blood. Subset of the sample: CD45RA-negative fraction. CDR3 protein: CASSRGSRLNTGELFF. The CDR3 bases are TGTGCCAGCAGCAGGGGTAGCAGACTGAACACCGGGGAGCTGTTTTTT.